This T cell receptor beta chain is drawn from a study of early T cells in non-severe SARS-CoV-2 infection. Each single cDNA molecule received a unique molecular identifier. TCRdb analysed the 5' RACE reads with MiXCR anew, one entry per CDR3 protein. The profile shows tens of thousands of distinct CDR3 sequences, about 5.3% of them singletons. Findings and limits, study-wide: The study's VDJdb matching favored anti-spike CD8 responses and missed private and CD4 specificities.

The J segment lost 7 bases and the V segment lost 6 bases, leaving 12 bases of the junction unmatched. There are 14 residues in the CDR3. From germline, CDR1 is KGHSH and CDR2 LQKENI. This clonotype was found many times. The antigen remains unidentified. V is TRBV18 and J is TRBJ2-7; 7 positions match TRBD2. This receptor was taken from an adult who was a healthcare worker with PCR-confirmed SARS-CoV-2 infection or an uninfected control (not recorded which). The specimen was whole blood. This CDR3 is CASSRLGGTREQYF. The DNA for the CDR3 is TGTGCCAGCTCCCGGTTGGGGGGGACGAGAGAGCAGTACTTC. The complete variable domain, with remaining parts taken from reference TRBV18 and TRBJ2-7, reads NAGVMQNPRHLVRRRGQEARLRCSPMKGHSHVYWYRQLPEEGLKFMVYLQKENIIDESGMPKERFSAEFPKEGPSILRIQQVVRGDSAAYFCASSRLGGTREQYFGPGTRLTVT.